Listed below are T cell receptor beta chains from one sample, sequenced in a study of shared clonotypes between healthy human individuals. Produced via immunoSEQ multiplex PCR; TCRdb's table is partial and in-frame only. The repertoire has 2,500,000 or so clones, under 95% of them found once; the top ten carry more than 0.35%. Sequences were obtained from naive CD4+ T cells from PBMCs. The receptors were gathered from a man between 18 and 29 years old in good health. Some clones in this sample may be carry-over from other donors' samples. Both conserved end residues are part of each CDR3. A D gene is named only where the DNA matches it firmly. Some rows mark clone size as missing; the rest say once, few, many or name a class of expanded clone.

16,NA,TRBJ1-5,TRBD1,TRBV7-8,CASSLDPGQGNQPQHF,TGTGCCAGCAGCTTAGACCCGGGACAGGGAAATCAGCCCCAGCATTTT
15,NA,TRBJ1-2,NA,TRBV6-5,CASSYSRGGRYGYTF,TGTGCCAGCAGTTACTCCCGCGGGGGTCGCTATGGCTACACCTTC
13,NA,TRBJ1-4,NA,TRBV7-7,CASSFRRGEKLFF,TGTGCCAGCAGCTTCAGAAGGGGAGAAAAACTGTTTTTT
14,NA,TRBJ2-3,NA,TRBV10-1,CASSTVLETDTQYF,TGCGCCAGCAGTACTGTCCTAGAGACAGATACGCAGTATTTT
14,NA,TRBJ2-7,NA,TRBV5-1,CASSPRETPYEQYF,TGCGCCAGCAGTCCCAGGGAGACACCTTACGAGCAGTACTTC
17,NA,TRBJ2-2,NA,TRBV4-1,CASSPLWVGANTGELFF,TGCGCCAGCAGCCCCTTGTGGGTCGGGGCTAACACCGGGGAGCTGTTTTTT
15,NA,TRBJ1-1,TRBD1,TRBV7-2,CASSVTGVADTEAFF,TGTGCCAGCAGCGTTACAGGGGTGGCGGACACTGAAGCTTTCTTT
15,few,TRBJ1-4,TRBD1,TRBV5-4,CASSPKGQGNEKLFF,TGTGCCAGCAGCCCTAAGGGACAGGGAAACGAAAAACTGTTTTTT
12,NA,TRBJ2-5,NA,TRBV29-1,CSGTGTKETQYF,TGCAGCGGAACCGGGACCAAAGAGACCCAGTACTTC
14,NA,TRBJ2-2,NA,TRBV19,CASNLPANTGELFF,TGTGCCAGTAATCTTCCCGCGAACACCGGGGAGCTGTTTTTT
13,NA,TRBJ2-7,NA,TRBV10-3,CAIRTESSYEQYF,TGTGCCATAAGGACCGAGTCATCCTACGAGCAGTACTTC
18,NA,TRBJ2-1,TRBD2,TRBV7-3,CASSSPNPSGRSYNEQFF,TGTGCCAGCAGCTCACCAAATCCTAGCGGGAGGTCCTACAATGAGCAGTTCTTC
14,few,TRBJ1-1,NA,TRBV2,CASRGTRTPTEAFF,TGTGCCAGCAGAGGTACCCGAACACCCACTGAAGCTTTCTTT
13,NA,TRBJ1-2,TRBD1,TRBV10-3,CATGQGTNYGYTF,TGTGCCACCGGACAGGGGACAAACTATGGCTACACCTTC
13,NA,TRBJ2-7,TRBD1,TRBV28,CASSRDRGHEQYF,TGTGCCAGCAGCCGGGACAGGGGCCACGAGCAGTACTTC
15,NA,TRBJ2-7,NA,TRBV4-3,CASSQVRGAPSEQYF,TGCGCCAGCAGCCAAGTAAGGGGAGCTCCTTCCGAGCAGTACTTC
19,once,TRBJ2-3,TRBD2,TRBV18,CASSRQRGLAGGSGDTQYF,TGTGCCAGCTCACGGCAACGCGGACTAGCGGGAGGGAGTGGAGATACGCAGTATTTT
13,NA,TRBJ2-7,NA,TRBV7-8,CASSLEYFSEQYF,TGTGCCAGCAGCTTAGAGTACTTTAGCGAGCAGTACTTC
14,NA,TRBJ2-5,NA,TRBV7-2,CASSSTQGGETQYF,TGTGCCAGCAGCTCCACACAGGGCGGGGAGACCCAGTACTTC
12,NA,TRBJ1-1,TRBD1,TRBV7-9,CASSFGTAEAFF,TGTGCCAGCAGCTTCGGGACAGCTGAAGCTTTCTTT
12,NA,TRBJ2-7,NA,TRBV29-1,CSVVRGGREQYF,TGCAGCGTGGTCAGGGGAGGGCGCGAGCAGTACTTC
14,once,TRBJ1-5,NA,TRBV28,CASSQGGSNQPQHF,TGTGCCAGCAGTCAGGGCGGCAGCAATCAGCCCCAGCATTTT
14,NA,TRBJ2-7,TRBD2,TRBV29-1,CSVRVSGKPYEQYF,TGCAGCGTGCGTGTAAGCGGGAAACCCTACGAGCAGTACTTC
16,NA,TRBJ2-1,TRBD2,TRBV27,CASRRTSGRPHNEQFF,TGTGCCAGCAGACGGACTAGCGGGAGACCCCACAATGAGCAGTTCTTC
15,NA,TRBJ2-2,NA,TRBV18,CASSQGHTSVGELFF,TGTGCCAGCTCGCAGGGACATACTAGTGTCGGGGAGCTGTTTTTT
15,few,TRBJ1-1,NA,TRBV15,CATSRDLIWGRVAFF,TGTGCCACCAGCAGAGATTTGATTTGGGGCCGCGTCGCTTTCTTT
16,NA,TRBJ2-5,NA,TRBV6-6,CASSQFGGGVQETQYF,TGTGCCAGCAGTCAATTTGGAGGCGGGGTCCAAGAGACCCAGTACTTC
14,NA,TRBJ1-6,NA,TRBV5-1,CASSLEGGNSPLHF,TGCGCCAGCAGCTTAGAAGGGGGTAATTCACCCCTCCACTTT
15,NA,TRBJ2-7,NA,TRBV7-8,CASSADYRSSYEQYF,TGTGCCAGCAGTGCGGACTACAGGAGCTCCTACGAGCAGTACTTC
15,NA,TRBJ1-4,NA,TRBV10-3,CAISRDGSSNEKLFF,TGTGCCATCAGTCGAGACGGGTCTTCTAATGAAAAACTGTTTTTT
13,NA,TRBJ2-7,NA,TRBV5-6,CASSRQGSYEQYF,TGTGCCAGCAGCCGTCAGGGTTCCTACGAGCAGTACTTC
16,NA,TRBJ2-1,NA,TRBV27,CASSSPGGYWGNEQFF,TGTGCCAGCAGTTCGCCCGGGGGCTATTGGGGCAATGAGCAGTTCTTC
19,NA,TRBJ2-1,TRBD2,TRBV28,CASKGLAGGIVLSYNEQFF,TGTGCCAGCAAAGGACTAGCGGGAGGGATTGTATTGTCCTACAATGAGCAGTTCTTC
16,NA,TRBJ2-3,NA,TRBV19,CASSILSRVGTDTQYF,TGTGCCAGTAGCATCCTCTCCAGGGTCGGCACAGATACGCAGTATTTT
13,NA,TRBJ2-7,TRBD2,TRBV25-1,CASRAGATYEQYF,TGTGCCAGCAGGGCGGGAGCGACCTACGAGCAGTACTTC
15,NA,TRBJ2-2,TRBD2,TRBV6-6,CASSYTSGGSGELFF,TGTGCCAGCAGTTACACCTCCGGGGGGTCTGGGGAGCTGTTTTTT
15,NA,TRBJ2-2,NA,TRBV6-1,CASSELSRNTGELFF,TGTGCCAGCAGTGAACTGTCTAGAAACACCGGGGAGCTGTTTTTT
15,NA,TRBJ2-1,NA,TRBV9,CASSVVGGAGNEQFF,TGTGCCAGCAGCGTAGTAGGAGGGGCGGGCAATGAGCAGTTCTTC
15,NA,TRBJ2-6,NA,TRBV9,CALMSRHSGANVLTF,TGTGCCCTAATGAGCAGGCACTCTGGGGCCAACGTCCTGACTTTC
14,NA,TRBJ2-7,NA,TRBV5-1,CASSPGEVGDEQYF,TGCGCCAGCAGCCCAGGGGAGGTCGGGGACGAGCAGTACTTC
13,NA,TRBJ1-6,NA,TRBV30,CAWTGRVFPLAVF,TGTGCCTGGACCGGCAGGGTGTTCCCCTTAGCTGTCTTT
13,NA,TRBJ1-1,NA,TRBV6-5,CASSPRGNTEAFF,TGTGCCAGCAGCCCCCGCGGGAACACTGAAGCTTTCTTT
18,NA,TRBJ2-6,TRBD2,TRBV7-3,CASSLTSGGSSGANVLTF,TGTGCCAGCAGCTTAACGTCTGGCGGGAGCTCTGGGGCCAACGTCCTGACTTTC
14,NA,TRBJ2-7,TRBD2,TRBV28,CASSTDTGGGEQYF,TGTGCCAGCAGCACCGACACCGGCGGGGGCGAGCAGTACTTC
12,NA,TRBJ2-7,NA,TRBV18,CASSPRLYEQYF,TGTGCCAGCTCACCACGTCTCTACGAGCAGTACTTC
15,once,TRBJ2-7,TRBD2,TRBV5-1,CASSFLAGASYEQYF,TGCGCCAGCAGCTTTCTAGCGGGAGCCTCCTACGAGCAGTACTTC
16,once,TRBJ2-7,NA,TRBV5-6,CASSLARLSGPYEQYF,TGTGCCAGCAGCTTGGCCCGACTGAGTGGCCCCTACGAGCAGTACTTC
12,NA,TRBJ1-2,NA,TRBV28,CASSLRPYGYTF,TGTGCCAGCAGTTTAAGACCCTATGGCTACACCTTC
13,NA,TRBJ2-7,NA,TRBV10-1,CASSEGQLYEQYF,TGCGCCAGCAGTGAGGGACAGCTCTACGAGCAGTACTTC
13,NA,TRBJ1-2,TRBD1,TRBV30,CAWSFDRGYGYTF,TGTGCCTGGAGTTTCGACAGGGGCTATGGCTACACCTTC
16,NA,TRBJ1-3,TRBD1,TRBV5-1,CASSLTTGESGNTIYF,TGCGCCAGCAGCTTGACGACAGGGGAATCTGGAAACACCATATATTTT
16,NA,TRBJ2-1,NA,TRBV28,CASSLGAAGSYNEQFF,TGTGCCAGCAGTTTAGGGGCCGCTGGCTCCTACAATGAGCAGTTCTTC